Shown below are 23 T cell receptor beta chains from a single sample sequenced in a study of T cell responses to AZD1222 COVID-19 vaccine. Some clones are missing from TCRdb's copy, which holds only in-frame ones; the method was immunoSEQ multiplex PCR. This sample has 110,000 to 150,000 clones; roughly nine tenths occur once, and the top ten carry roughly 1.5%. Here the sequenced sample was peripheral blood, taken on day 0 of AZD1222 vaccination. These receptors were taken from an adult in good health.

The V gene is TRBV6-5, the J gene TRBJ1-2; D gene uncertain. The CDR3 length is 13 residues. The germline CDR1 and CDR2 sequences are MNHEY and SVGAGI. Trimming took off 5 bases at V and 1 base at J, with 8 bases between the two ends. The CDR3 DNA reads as TGTGCCAGCAGTAACAGTTATAACTATGGCTACACCTTC. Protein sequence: CASSNSYNYGYTF.

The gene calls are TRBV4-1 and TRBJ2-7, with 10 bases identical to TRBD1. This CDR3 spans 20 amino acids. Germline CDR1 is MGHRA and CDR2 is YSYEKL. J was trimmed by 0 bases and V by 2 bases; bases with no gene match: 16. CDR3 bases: TGCGCCAGCAGCCAACACGTCGGGACAGGGGAGGTCTTCGGCTCCTACGAGCAGTACTTC. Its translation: CASSQHVGTGEVFGSYEQYF.

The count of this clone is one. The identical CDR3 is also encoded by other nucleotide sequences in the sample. In nucleotides, the CDR3 is TGTGCCAGCAGCGTCCAGGGAAACACTGAAGCTTTCTTT. Its protein is CASSVQGNTEAFF. The rearrangement joins TRBV9 to TRBJ1-1, with D possibly being TRBD1 (5 bases). Germline CDR1 is SGDLS and CDR2 is YYNGEE. With 2 bases removed from V and 2 bases from J, the gap between germline ends came to 7 bases. The CDR3 contains 13 residues.

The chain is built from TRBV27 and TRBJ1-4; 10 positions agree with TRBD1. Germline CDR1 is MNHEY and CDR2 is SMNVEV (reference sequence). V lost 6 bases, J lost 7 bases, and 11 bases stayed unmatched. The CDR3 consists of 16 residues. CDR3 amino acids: CASSPGWGTGVEKLFF. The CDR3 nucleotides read TGTGCCAGCAGCCCCGGATGGGGGACAGGGGTTGAAAAACTGTTTTTT.

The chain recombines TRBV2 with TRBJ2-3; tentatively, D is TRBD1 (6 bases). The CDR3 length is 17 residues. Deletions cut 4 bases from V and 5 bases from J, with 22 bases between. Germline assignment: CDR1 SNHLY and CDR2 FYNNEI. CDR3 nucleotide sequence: TGTGCCAGCAGTGGAGGAGAGCTCGGGACACATAGAGATACGCAGTATTTT. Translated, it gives CASSGGELGTHRDTQYF.

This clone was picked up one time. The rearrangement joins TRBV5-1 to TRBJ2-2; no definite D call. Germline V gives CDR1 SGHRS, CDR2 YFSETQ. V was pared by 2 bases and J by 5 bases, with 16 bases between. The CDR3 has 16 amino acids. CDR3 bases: TGCGCCAGCAGCTTTCGGGCAGGAGAAGGGACCGGGGAGCTGTTTTTT. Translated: CASSFRAGEGTGELFF.

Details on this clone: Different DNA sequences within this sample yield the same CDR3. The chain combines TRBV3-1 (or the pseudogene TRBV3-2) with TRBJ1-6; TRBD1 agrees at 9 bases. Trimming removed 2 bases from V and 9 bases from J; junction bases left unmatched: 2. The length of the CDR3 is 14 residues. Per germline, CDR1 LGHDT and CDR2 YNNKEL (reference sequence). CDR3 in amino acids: CASSQRDRVSPLHF. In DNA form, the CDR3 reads TGTGCCAGCAGCCAAAGGGACAGGGTTTCACCCCTCCACTTT.

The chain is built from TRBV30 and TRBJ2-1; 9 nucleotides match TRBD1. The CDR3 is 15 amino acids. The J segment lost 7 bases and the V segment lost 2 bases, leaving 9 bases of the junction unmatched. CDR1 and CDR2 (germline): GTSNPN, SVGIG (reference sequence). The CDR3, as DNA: TGTGCCTGGAGTCCCACAGGGGGCCTTACAAATGAGCAGTTCTTC. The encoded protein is CAWSPTGGLTNEQFF.

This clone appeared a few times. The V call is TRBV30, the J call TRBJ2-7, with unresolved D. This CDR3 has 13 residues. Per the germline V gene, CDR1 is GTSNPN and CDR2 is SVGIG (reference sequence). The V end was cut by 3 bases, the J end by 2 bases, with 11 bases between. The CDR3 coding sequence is TGTGCCTGGAGGGTACCTTCTACCTACGAGCAGTACTTC. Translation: CAWRVPSTYEQYF.

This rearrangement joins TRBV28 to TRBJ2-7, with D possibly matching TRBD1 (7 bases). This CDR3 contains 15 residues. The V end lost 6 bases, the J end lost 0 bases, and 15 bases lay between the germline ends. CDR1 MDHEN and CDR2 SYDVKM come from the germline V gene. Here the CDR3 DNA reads TGTGCCAGCAGCGGCGGGACAGCGGACTCCTACGAGCAGTACTTC. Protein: CASSGGTADSYEQYF.

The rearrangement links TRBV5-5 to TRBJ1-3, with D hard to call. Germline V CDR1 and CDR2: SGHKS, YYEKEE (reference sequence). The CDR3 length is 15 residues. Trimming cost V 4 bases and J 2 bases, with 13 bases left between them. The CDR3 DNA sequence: TGTGCCAGCAGCCCACGGACCAAGCCTGGAAACACCATATATTTT. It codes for CASSPRTKPGNTIYF.

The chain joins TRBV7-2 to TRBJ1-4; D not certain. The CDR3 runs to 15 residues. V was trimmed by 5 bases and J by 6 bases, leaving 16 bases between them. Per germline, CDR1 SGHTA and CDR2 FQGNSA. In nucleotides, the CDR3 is TGTGCCAGCAGCCGCGGCGGCGGGCGGGATGAAAAACTGTTTTTT. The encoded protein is CASSRGGGRDEKLFF.

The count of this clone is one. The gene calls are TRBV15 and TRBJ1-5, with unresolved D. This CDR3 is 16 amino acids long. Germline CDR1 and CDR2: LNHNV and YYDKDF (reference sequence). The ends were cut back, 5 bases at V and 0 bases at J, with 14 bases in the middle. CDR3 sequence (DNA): TGTGCCACCAGCGGAGGGTTCGGTGGTAGCAATCAGCCCCAGCATTTT. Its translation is CATSGGFGGSNQPQHF.

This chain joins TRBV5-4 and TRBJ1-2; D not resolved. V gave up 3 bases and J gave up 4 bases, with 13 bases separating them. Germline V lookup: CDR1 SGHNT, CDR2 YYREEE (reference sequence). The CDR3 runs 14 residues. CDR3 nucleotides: TGTGCCAGCAGCTCTTCGACGGAAATCTATGGCTACACCTTC. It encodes CASSSSTEIYGYTF.

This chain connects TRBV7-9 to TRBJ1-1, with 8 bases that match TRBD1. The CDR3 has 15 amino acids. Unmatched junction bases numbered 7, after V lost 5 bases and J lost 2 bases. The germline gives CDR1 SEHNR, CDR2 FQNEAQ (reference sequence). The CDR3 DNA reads TGTGCCAGCAGCCCAGGGGGACAGGCCAACACTGAAGCTTTCTTT. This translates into CASSPGGQANTEAFF.

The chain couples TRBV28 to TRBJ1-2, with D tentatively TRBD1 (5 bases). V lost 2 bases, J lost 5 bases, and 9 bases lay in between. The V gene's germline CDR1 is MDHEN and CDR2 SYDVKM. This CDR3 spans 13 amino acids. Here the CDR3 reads CASSLGTTYGYTF. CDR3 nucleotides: TGTGCCAGCAGTTTAGGGACTACGTATGGCTACACCTTC.

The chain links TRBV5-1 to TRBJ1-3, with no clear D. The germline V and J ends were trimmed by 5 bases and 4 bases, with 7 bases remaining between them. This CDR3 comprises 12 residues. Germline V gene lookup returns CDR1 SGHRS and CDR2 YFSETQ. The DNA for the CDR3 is TGCGCCAGCAGTTACGAAGGAAACACCATATATTTT. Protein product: CASSYEGNTIYF.

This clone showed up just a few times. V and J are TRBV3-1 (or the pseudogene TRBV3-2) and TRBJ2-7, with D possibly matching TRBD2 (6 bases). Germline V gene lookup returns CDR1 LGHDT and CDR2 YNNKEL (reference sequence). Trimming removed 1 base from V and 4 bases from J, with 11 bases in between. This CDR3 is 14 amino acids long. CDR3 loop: CASSQGLSGYEQYF. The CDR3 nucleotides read TGTGCCAGCAGCCAAGGTTTGAGCGGGTACGAGCAGTACTTC.

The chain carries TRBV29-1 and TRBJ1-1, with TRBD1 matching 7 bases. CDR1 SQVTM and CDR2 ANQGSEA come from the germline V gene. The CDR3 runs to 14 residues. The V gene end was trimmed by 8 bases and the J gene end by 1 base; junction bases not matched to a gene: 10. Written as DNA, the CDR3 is TGCAGCCCTCACAGGGGACCGAGGAACACTGAAGCTTTCTTT. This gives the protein CSPHRGPRNTEAFF.

The CDR3 region is CASSLSTGAQGQPQHF. The CDR3 coding sequence is TGTGCCAGCAGTTTAAGTACAGGGGCTCAGGGGCAGCCCCAGCATTTT. The chain recombines TRBV5-5 with TRBJ1-5; 7 positions agree with TRBD1. Germline-derived CDR1 and CDR2 are SGHKS and YYEKEE (reference sequence). Trimming cost V 5 bases and J 7 bases; bases outside gene matches: 15. This CDR3 region has 16 residues.

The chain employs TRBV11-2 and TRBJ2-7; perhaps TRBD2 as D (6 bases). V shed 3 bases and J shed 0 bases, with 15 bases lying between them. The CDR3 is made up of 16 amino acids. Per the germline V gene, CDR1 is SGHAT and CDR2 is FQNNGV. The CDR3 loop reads CASSLGSGVPSYEQYF. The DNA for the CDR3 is TGTGCCAGCAGCTTGGGATCGGGGGTGCCCTCCTACGAGCAGTACTTC. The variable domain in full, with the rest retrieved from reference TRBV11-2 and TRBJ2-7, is EAGVAQSPRYKIIEKRQSVAFWCNPISGHATLYWYQQILGQGPKLLIQFQNNGVVDDSQLPKDRFSAERLKGVDSTLKIQPAKLEDSAVYLCASSLGSGVPSYEQYFGPGTRLTVT.

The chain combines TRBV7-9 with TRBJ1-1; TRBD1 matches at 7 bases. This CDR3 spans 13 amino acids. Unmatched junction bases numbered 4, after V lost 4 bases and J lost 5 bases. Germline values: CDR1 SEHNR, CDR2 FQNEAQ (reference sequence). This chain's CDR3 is CASSWGQFTEAFF. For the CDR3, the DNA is TGTGCCAGCAGCTGGGGACAGTTTACTGAAGCTTTCTTT.

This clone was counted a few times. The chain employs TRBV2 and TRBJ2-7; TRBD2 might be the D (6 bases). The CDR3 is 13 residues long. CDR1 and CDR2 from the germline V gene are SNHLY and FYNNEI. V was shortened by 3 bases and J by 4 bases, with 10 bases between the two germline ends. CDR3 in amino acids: CASSEGGNYEQYF. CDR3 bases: TGTGCCAGCAGTGAGGGGGGAAATTACGAGCAGTACTTC.